This T cell receptor beta chain was obtained from a study of cytomegalovirus exposure and HLA in healthy donors. Trimming took off 4 bases at V and 1 base at J, with 12 bases between the two ends. The CDR3 is 15 residues long. From germline, CDR1 is SGDLS and CDR2 YYNGEE. Produced via immunoSEQ multiplex PCR; TCRdb's table is partial and in-frame only. The sample carries 150,000 to 200,000 clones, around nine tenths recorded once. This TCR came from a man younger than 45 in good health and CMV-seropositive. The chain couples TRBV9 to TRBJ1-3; a weak D match, TRBD1 (5 bases). The sequenced sample was PBMCs. The CDR3 loop is CASSPDGGSGNTIYF. CDR3 coding DNA: TGTGCCAGCAGCCCCGATGGGGGATCTGGAAACACCATATATTTT.